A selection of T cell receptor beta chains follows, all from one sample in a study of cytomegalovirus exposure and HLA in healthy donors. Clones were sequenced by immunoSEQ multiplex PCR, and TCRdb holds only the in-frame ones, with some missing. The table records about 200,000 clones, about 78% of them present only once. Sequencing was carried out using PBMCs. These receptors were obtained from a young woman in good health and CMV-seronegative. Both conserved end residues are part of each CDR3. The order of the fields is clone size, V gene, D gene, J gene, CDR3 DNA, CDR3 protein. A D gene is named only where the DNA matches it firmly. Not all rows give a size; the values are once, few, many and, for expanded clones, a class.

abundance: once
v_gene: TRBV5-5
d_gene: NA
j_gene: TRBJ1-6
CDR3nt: TGTGCCAGCAGCTTGGACCTGGGCTTTAATTCACCCCTCCACTTT
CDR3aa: CASSLDLGFNSPLHF

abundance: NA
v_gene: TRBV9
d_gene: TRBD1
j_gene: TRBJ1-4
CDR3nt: TGTGCCAGCAGCGTAGAGGGGACAGCCGCTAATGAAAAACTGTTTTTT
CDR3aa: CASSVEGTAANEKLFF

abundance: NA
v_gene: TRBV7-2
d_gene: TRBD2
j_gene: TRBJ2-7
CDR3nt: TGTGCCAGCAGCTTCCGGACTAGCGGGGTGCCCTACGAGCAGTACTTC
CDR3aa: CASSFRTSGVPYEQYF

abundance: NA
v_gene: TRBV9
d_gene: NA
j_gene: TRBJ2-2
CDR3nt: TGTGCCAGCAGCGTAGCTATCCTCCCCCACCACCGGGAGCTGTTTTTT
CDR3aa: CASSVAILPHHRELFF

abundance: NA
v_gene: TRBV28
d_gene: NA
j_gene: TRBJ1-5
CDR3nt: TGTGCCAGCAGTTTAGGCCAGAGCAATCAGCCCCAGCATTTT
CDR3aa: CASSLGQSNQPQHF

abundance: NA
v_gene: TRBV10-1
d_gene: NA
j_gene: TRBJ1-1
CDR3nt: TGCGCCAGCAGCGCTCGGGTGGGCACTGAAGCTTTCTTT
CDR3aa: CASSARVGTEAFF

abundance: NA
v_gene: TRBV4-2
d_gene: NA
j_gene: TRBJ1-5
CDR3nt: TGTGCCAGCAGCCAAGATCCGGGAGTGGGTCAGCCCCAGCATTTT
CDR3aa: CASSQDPGVGQPQHF

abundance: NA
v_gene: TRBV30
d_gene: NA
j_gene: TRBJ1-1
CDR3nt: TGTGCCTGGAGTGTTCTAGGGAGGGGAACTGAAGCTTTCTTT
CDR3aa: CAWSVLGRGTEAFF

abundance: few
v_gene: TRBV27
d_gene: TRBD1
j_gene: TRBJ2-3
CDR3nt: TGTGCCAGCAGCTCGGGACAGGGGCCCCCTAATACGCAGTATTTT
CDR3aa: CASSSGQGPPNTQYF

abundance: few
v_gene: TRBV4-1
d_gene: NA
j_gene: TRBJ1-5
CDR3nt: TGCGCCAGCAGCCTCAGTGGAGAACGGGGCAATCAGCCCCAGCATTTT
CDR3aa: CASSLSGERGNQPQHF

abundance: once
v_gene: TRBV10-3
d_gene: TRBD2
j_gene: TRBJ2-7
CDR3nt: TGTGCCATCAGAAGACCGGGACTAGCGGGAGGGGACGAGCAGTACTTC
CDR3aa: CAIRRPGLAGGDEQYF

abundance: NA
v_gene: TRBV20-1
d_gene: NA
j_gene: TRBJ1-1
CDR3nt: TGCAGTGCCGGGCGGGGTGCTGAAGCTTTCTTT
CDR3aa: CSAGRGAEAFF

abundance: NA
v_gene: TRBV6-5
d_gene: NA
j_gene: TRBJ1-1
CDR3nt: TGTGCCAGCAGAGCCAACACTGAAGCTTTCTTT
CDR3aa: CASRANTEAFF

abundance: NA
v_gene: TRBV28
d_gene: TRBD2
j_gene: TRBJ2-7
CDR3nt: TGTGCCAGCAGCTTAAGCGGGAGAGCCGCCTACGAGCAGTACTTC
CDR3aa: CASSLSGRAAYEQYF

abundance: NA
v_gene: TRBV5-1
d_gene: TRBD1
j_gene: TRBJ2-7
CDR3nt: TGCGCCAGCAGCTTGGCGGGACAGGGAGGCTACGAGCAGTACTTC
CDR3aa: CASSLAGQGGYEQYF

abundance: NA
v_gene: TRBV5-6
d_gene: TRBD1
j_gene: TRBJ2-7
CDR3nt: TGTGCCAGCAGCTTCGGGACAGGGGGTGAGCAGTACTTC
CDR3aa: CASSFGTGGEQYF

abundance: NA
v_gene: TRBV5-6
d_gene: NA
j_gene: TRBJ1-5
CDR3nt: TGTGCCAGCAGCTTGCGGAATCAGCCCCAGCATTTT
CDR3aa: CASSLRNQPQHF

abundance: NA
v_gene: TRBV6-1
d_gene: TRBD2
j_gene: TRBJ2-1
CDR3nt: TGTGCCAGCAGGGGGCTAGCGGCTCCCTACAATGAGCAGTTCTTC
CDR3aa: CASRGLAAPYNEQFF

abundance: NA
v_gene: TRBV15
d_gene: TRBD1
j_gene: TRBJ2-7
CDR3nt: TGTGCCACCAGCACCCGGACAGGTTACGAGCAGTACTTC
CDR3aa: CATSTRTGYEQYF

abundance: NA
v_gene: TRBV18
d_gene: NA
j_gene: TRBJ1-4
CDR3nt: TGTGCCAGCTCACCTGAAATGGCGGGAACTAATGAAAAACTGTTTTTT
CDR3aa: CASSPEMAGTNEKLFF

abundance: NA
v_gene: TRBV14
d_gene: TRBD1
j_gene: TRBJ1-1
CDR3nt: TGTGCCAGCAGCGACACCCAGGACAGGAGGGGCACTGAAGCTTTCTTT
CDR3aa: CASSDTQDRRGTEAFF

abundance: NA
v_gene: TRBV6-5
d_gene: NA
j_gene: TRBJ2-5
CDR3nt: TGTGCCAGCAGTTACGGAGGGCGGGAAGAGACCCAGTACTTC
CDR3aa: CASSYGGREETQYF

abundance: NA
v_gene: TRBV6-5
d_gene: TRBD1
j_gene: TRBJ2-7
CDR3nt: TGTGCCAGCCGACAGGGGGCTAACTACGAGCAGTACTTC
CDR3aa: CASRQGANYEQYF

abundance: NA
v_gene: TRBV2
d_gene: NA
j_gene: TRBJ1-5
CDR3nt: TGTGCCAGCACCCGGGAAGGGAGCAATCAGCCCCAGCATTTT
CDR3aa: CASTREGSNQPQHF

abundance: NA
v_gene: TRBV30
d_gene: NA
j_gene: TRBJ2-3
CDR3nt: TGTGCCTGGAGTGTAATGAGCGGACCCACAGATACGCAGTATTTT
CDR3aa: CAWSVMSGPTDTQYF

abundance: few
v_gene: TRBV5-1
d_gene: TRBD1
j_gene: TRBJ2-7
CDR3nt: TGCGCCAGCAGCATAGGGGACAGTCGAAGCGAGCAGTACTTC
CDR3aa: CASSIGDSRSEQYF

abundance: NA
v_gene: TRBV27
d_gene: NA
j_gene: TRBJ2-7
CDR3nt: TGTGCCAGCAGTTCCATCAGCTCCTACGAGCAGTACTTC
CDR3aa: CASSSISSYEQYF

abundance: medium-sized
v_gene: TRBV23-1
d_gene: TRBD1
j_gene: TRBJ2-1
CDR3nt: TGCGCCAGCGTACCCTTCCCGGGACAGGGGGCCGGTGAGCAGTTCTTC
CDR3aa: CASVPFPGQGAGEQFF

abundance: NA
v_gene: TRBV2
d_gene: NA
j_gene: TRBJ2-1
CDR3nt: TGTGCCAGCAGGAGACAGTTGTCCTACAATGAGCAGTTCTTC
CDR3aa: CASRRQLSYNEQFF

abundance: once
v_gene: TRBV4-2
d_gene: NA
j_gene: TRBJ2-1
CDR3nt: TGTGCCAGCAGCCAAGGACCGGGACTGGAATACAATGAGCAGTTCTTC
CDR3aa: CASSQGPGLEYNEQFF

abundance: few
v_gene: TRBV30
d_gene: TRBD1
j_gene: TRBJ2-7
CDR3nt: TGTGCCTGGAAGGGGGACAGACGATACGAGCAGTACTTC
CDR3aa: CAWKGDRRYEQYF

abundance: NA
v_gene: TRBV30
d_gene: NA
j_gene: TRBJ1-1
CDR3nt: TGTGCCTGGAGCCGCAACAGGGTGACAACATCGAGCGGGAACACTGAAGCTTTCTTT
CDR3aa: CAWSRNRVTTSSGNTEAFF

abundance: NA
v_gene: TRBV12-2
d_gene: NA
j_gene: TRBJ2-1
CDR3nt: TGTGCAAGTCCCCTTTTGAGCGAGCGTGAGCAGTTCTTC
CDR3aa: CASPLLSEREQFF

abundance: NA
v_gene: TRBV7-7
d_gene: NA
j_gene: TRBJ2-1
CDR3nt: TGTGCTAGCAGCCCCAGGGTTCGCTCCTACAATGAGCAGTTCTTC
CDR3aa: CASSPRVRSYNEQFF

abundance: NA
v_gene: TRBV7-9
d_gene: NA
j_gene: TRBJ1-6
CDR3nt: TGTGCCAGCAGCTTTAGGAGGCTAGAGCCCCTCCACTTT
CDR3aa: CASSFRRLEPLHF

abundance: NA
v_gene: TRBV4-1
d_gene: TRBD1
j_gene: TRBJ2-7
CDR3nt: TGCGCCAGCAGCCACCCTTTAGGACAGGTGAACGAGCAGTACTTC
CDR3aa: CASSHPLGQVNEQYF

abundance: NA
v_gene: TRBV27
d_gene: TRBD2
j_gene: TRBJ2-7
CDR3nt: TGTGCCAGCAGTTGGGGCGGGGGGAGCTACGAGCAGTACTTC
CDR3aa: CASSWGGGSYEQYF

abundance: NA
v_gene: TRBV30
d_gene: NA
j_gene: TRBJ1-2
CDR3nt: TGTGCCTGGAGAGGGGGGGACCTACGAGATTATGGCTACACCTTC
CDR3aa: CAWRGGDLRDYGYTF

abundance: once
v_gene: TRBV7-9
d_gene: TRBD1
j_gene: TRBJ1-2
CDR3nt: TGTGCCAGCAGCTTGACAGGGGTCGTGTATGGCTACACCTTC
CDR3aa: CASSLTGVVYGYTF

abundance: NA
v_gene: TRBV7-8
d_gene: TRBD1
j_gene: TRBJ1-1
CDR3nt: TGTGCCAGCAGCCCCCTGGGTGAGACAGGGGGCACTGAAGCTTTCTTT
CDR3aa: CASSPLGETGGTEAFF

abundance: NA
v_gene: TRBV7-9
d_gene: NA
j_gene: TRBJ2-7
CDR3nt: TGTGCCAGCAGCTTCGACAGTATCGAGCAGTACTTC
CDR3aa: CASSFDSIEQYF

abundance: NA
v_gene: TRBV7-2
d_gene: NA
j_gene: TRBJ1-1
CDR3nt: TGTGCCAGCAGCTTAGTGGACAGGAACACTGAAGCTTTCTTT
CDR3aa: CASSLVDRNTEAFF

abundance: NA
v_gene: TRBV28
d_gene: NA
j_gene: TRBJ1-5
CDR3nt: TGTGCCAGCAGTGATACCCGGGCCCAGCATTTT
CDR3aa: CASSDTRAQHF

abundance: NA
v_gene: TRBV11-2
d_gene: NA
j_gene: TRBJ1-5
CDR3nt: TGTGCCAGCAGTCCTGACAGAAATCAGCCCCAGCATTTT
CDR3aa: CASSPDRNQPQHF

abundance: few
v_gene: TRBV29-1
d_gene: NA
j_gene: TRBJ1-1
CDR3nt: TGCAGCGTTTTGCGGAACACTGAAGCTTTCTTT
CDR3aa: CSVLRNTEAFF